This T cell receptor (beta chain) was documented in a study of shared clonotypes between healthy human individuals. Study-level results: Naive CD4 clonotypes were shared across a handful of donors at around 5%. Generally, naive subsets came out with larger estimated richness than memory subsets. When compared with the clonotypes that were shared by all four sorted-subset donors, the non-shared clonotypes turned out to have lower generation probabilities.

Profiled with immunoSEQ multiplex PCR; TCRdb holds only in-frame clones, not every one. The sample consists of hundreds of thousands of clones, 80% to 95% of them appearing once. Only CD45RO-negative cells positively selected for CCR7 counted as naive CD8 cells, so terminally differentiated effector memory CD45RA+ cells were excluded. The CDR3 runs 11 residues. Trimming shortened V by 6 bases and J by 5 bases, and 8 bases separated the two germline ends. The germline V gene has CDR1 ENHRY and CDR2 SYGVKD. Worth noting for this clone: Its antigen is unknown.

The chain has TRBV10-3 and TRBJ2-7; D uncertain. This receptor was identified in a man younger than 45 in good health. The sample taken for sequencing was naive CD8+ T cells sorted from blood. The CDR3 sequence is CAIRDPHEQYF. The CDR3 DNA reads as TGTGCCATCAGAGACCCCCACGAGCAGTACTTC.